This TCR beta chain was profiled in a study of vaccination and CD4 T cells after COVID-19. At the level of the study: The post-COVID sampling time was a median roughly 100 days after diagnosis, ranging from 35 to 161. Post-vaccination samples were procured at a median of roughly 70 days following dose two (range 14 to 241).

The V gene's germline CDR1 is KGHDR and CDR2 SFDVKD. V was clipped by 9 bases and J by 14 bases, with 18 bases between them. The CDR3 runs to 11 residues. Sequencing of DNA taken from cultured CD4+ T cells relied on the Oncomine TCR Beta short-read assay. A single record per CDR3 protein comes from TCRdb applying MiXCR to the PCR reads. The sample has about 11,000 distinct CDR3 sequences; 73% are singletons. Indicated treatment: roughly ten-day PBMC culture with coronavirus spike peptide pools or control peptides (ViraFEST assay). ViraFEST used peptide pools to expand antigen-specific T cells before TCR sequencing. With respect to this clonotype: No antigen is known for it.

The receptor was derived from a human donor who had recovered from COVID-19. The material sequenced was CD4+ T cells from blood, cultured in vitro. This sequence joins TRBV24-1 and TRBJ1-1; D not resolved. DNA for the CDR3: TGTGCCACCTCCGAAGGCCCCGGGAAATTCTTT. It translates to CATSEGPGKFF.